The 32 T cell receptor beta chains reported below all come from one sample, sequenced in a study of blood T cell repertoires in COVID-19. Using immunoSEQ multiplex PCR, the repertoire was profiled, and TCRdb retains in-frame clones only, with some absent. This sample carries approximately 170,000 clones, around 86% of them seen once, and the ten largest clones take 8% to 10%. Input material: peripheral blood. Every receptor here comes from a man between 45 and 60 years old with active or convalescent COVID-19.

The chain uses TRBV12-3 or TRBV12-4 and TRBJ1-3; D may be TRBD1 (6 bases). The length of the CDR3 is 11 residues. Trimming removed 6 bases from V and 8 bases from J, with 8 bases in between. The CDR3 protein is CASRNRDTIYF. CDR3 nucleotide sequence: TGTGCCAGCAGAAACAGGGACACCATATATTTT.

The V call is TRBV25-1, the J call TRBJ2-6, with TRBD2 identical over 9 bases. V shed 4 bases, J shed 3 bases, and the junction held 10 bases outside the gene matches. CDR3 length equals 18 residues. Germline V CDR1 and CDR2: MGHDK, SYGVNS. As DNA, the CDR3 is TGTGCCAGCAGTGTAATAGCGGGAGCCTCGGGTGGGGCCAACGTCCTGACTTTC. This gives the protein CASSVIAGASGGANVLTF.

The chain recombines TRBV10-2 with TRBJ2-1; 10 bases are shared with TRBD2. Germline V gene data show CDR1 as WSHSY and CDR2 as SAAADI. The J segment lost 8 bases and the V segment lost 2 bases, leaving 9 bases of the junction unmatched. This CDR3 is 16 amino acids long. The CDR3 spells CASSESSSGSRDEQFF. The CDR3 nucleotides are TGCGCCAGCAGTGAGAGCTCTAGCGGGAGTCGGGATGAGCAGTTCTTC.

The chain joins TRBV7-7 to TRBJ1-1, with 7 bases aligning to TRBD1. Trimming cost V 3 bases and J 2 bases; bases outside gene matches: 6. CDR3 length: 15 amino acids. In germline, CDR1 is SSHAT, CDR2 FNYEAQ (reference sequence). CDR3 sequence (DNA): TGTGCCAGCAGCTTCGACAGGGCCCTCAACACTGAAGCTTTCTTT. Protein sequence: CASSFDRALNTEAFF.

V gene TRBV18 combines with J gene TRBJ1-1; no clear D. This CDR3 spans 16 amino acids. V was clipped by 2 bases and J by 1 base, with 14 bases between them. Germline-derived CDR1 and CDR2 are KGHSH and LQKENI. Here the CDR3 DNA reads TGTGCCAGCTCACCATCCGGAGGAGCGGCGAACACTGAAGCTTTCTTT. This codes for CASSPSGGAANTEAFF.

The chain uses TRBV6-2 or TRBV6-3 and TRBJ2-3; 13 nucleotides align to TRBD2. The CDR3 has 19 amino acids. In germline, CDR1 is MNHEY, CDR2 SVGEGT. The ends lost 0 bases at V and 8 bases at J; junction bases unmatched: 14. This CDR3 is CASSYSKATSGRPPGTQYF. DNA of the CDR3: TGTGCCAGCAGTTACTCCAAAGCGACTAGCGGGAGGCCACCGGGTACGCAGTATTTT.

The chain has TRBV5-1 and TRBJ2-3, with 12 nucleotides matching TRBD2. The V and J ends lost 5 bases and 2 bases, in that order; junction bases with no gene match: 3. Germline values: CDR1 SGHRS, CDR2 YFSETQ. This CDR3 spans 15 amino acids. The chain's CDR3 is CASRGLAGSTDTQYF. In DNA, the CDR3 is TGCGCCAGCAGAGGACTAGCGGGGTCCACAGATACGCAGTATTTT.

CDR3 region: CASTELGYNEQFF. CDR3 sequence (DNA): TGTGCCAGCACCGAACTCGGCTACAATGAGCAGTTCTTC. This rearrangement joins TRBV12-3 or TRBV12-4 to TRBJ2-1, with D uncertain. Trimming took 7 bases from V and 3 from J, leaving 10 bases between them. This CDR3 region has 13 residues.

This chain joins TRBV29-1 and TRBJ1-5, with 7 bases fitting TRBD1. J gave up 6 bases and V 4 bases, and 6 bases lay outside the gene matches. The CDR3 extends over 13 amino acids. Per the germline V gene, CDR1 is SQVTM and CDR2 is ANQGSEA. CDR3 nucleotides: TGCAGCGTTGGGGCAGGGGGTAGTCAGCCCCAGCATTTT. Its translation: CSVGAGGSQPQHF.

This sequence joins TRBV4-3 and TRBJ1-3, with a tentative D call TRBD1 (6 bases). V shed 4 bases and J shed 2 bases, with 9 bases lying between them. CDR1 and CDR2 (germline): LGHNA, YSLEER. CDR3 length: 14 amino acids. CDR3 bases: TGCGCCAGCAGCCCGGACAGACCTGGAAACACCATATATTTT. Its translation: CASSPDRPGNTIYF.

The chain uses TRBV7-2 and TRBJ2-1; a possible D gene is TRBD1 (6 bases). Germline V gene sequence: CDR1 SGHTA, CDR2 FQGNSA. The germline V and J ends were trimmed by 5 bases and 7 bases, with 24 bases remaining between them. This CDR3 contains 17 residues. This chain's CDR3 is CASSHPRTAPFQNEQFF. In DNA, the CDR3 is TGTGCCAGCAGCCACCCTCGGACAGCCCCTTTTCAAAATGAGCAGTTCTTC. The full variable domain, its missing parts supplied by reference TRBV7-2 and TRBJ2-1, is GAGVSQSPSNKVTEKGKDVELRCDPISGHTALYWYRQSLGQGLEFLIYFQGNSAPDKSGLPSDRFSAERTGGSVSTLTIQRTQQEDSAVYLCASSHPRTAPFQNEQFFGPGTRLTVL.

This clone was recorded only once. This chain uses TRBV7-9 with TRBJ1-4; the D gene is possibly TRBD1 (6 bases). There are 14 residues in the CDR3. From germline, CDR1 is SEHNR and CDR2 FQNEAQ (reference sequence). Between the trimmed V and J ends, which lost 5 bases and 2 bases, there was a span of 9 bases. This CDR3 is CASSPGGTNEKLFF. The CDR3, as DNA: TGTGCCAGCAGCCCGGGGGGCACTAATGAAAAACTGTTTTTT. Based on the CDR3 plus reference TRBV7-9 and TRBJ1-4, the full variable domain is DTGVSQNPRHKITKRGQNVTFRCDPISEHNRLYWYRQTLGQGPEFLTYFQNEAQLEKSRLLSDRFSAERPKGSFSTLEIQRTEQGDSAMYLCASSPGGTNEKLFFGSGTQLSVL.

This clone was seen a single time. The chain joins TRBV13 to TRBJ2-7; possible D gene TRBD2, 6 bases. This CDR3 is built from 14 residues. Trimming took off 1 base at V and 1 base at J, with 8 bases between the two ends. Germline V gives CDR1 PRHDT, CDR2 FYEKMQ (reference sequence). The CDR3 sequence: CASSLVSGSYEQYF. As DNA, the CDR3 is TGTGCCAGCAGCTTAGTCAGCGGGTCCTACGAGCAGTACTTC.

There are a few counts of this clone. This chain links TRBV5-1 with TRBJ2-7; D is uncertain. Germline CDR1 and CDR2: SGHRS and YFSETQ. Trimming removed 0 bases at V and 2 bases at J, with 9 bases between. The CDR3 length is 14 residues. The CDR3 DNA reads TGCGCCAGCAGCTTGGGTGGCAGTCCCTACGAGCAGTACTTC. It codes for CASSLGGSPYEQYF.

In this sample, this clone turned up once. The rearrangement uses TRBV25-1 and TRBJ2-5; TRBD1 is a possible D gene (6 bases). Germline V CDR1 and CDR2: MGHDK, SYGVNS. The length of the CDR3 is 14 residues. V lost 2 bases to trimming and J lost 4 bases, with 11 bases between them. CDR3: CASSETGLAETQYF. CDR3 bases: TGTGCCAGCAGTGAAACAGGGTTGGCAGAGACCCAGTACTTC.

The rearrangement uses TRBV12-3 or TRBV12-4 and TRBJ1-1, with a possible D match to TRBD1 (5 bases). Trimming removed 5 bases from V and 5 bases from J, with 12 bases in between. The CDR3 loop spans 13 amino acids. The CDR3 region has the DNA TGTGCCAGCAGTCGACAGAGGAGTACTGAAGCTTTCTTT. Translated, it gives CASSRQRSTEAFF.

The CDR3 DNA sequence: TGTGCCAGCAGTATACTAGCGGGGGGACACAATGAGCAGTTCTTC. Protein product: CASSILAGGHNEQFF. This sequence joins TRBV6-2 or TRBV6-3 and TRBJ2-1; 12 bases fit TRBD2. Per the germline V gene, CDR1 is MNHEY and CDR2 is SVGEGT. After removal of 5 bases from V and 5 bases from J, the junction contained 4 bases not matched to a gene. This CDR3 is 15 amino acids long.

The chain uses TRBV11-2 and TRBJ2-3, with D maybe TRBD1 (5 bases). This CDR3 region has 17 residues. Trimming removed 0 bases at V and 0 bases at J, with 13 bases between. In germline, CDR1 is SGHAT, CDR2 FQNNGV. The CDR3 DNA reads as TGTGCCAGCAGCTTAGACAGGGTGACTCTTAGCACAGATACGCAGTATTTT. Amino acid sequence: CASSLDRVTLSTDTQYF.

V gene TRBV2 combines with J gene TRBJ2-3, with 7 positions matching TRBD2. Germline values: CDR1 SNHLY, CDR2 FYNNEI. The CDR3 contains 13 residues. With V trimmed by 10 bases and J by 3 bases, 7 bases remained unmatched. CDR3 sequence reads: CATSGLTTDTQYF. CDR3 nucleotide sequence: TGTGCCACCTCGGGACTAACTACAGATACGCAGTATTTT.

V and J are TRBV18 and TRBJ1-5; D is perhaps TRBD1 (5 bases). V lost 2 bases and J lost 4, with 9 bases in between. The CDR3 has 14 amino acids. Germline assignment: CDR1 KGHSH and CDR2 LQKENI. The CDR3, as DNA: TGTGCCAGCTCACCAGACAGAGGTAATCAGCCCCAGCATTTT. This codes for CASSPDRGNQPQHF. Filled out from reference TRBV18 and TRBJ1-5, the complete variable domain reads NAGVMQNPRHLVRRRGQEARLRCSPMKGHSHVYWYRQLPEEGLKFMVYLQKENIIDESGMPKERFSAEFPKEGPSILRIQQVVRGDSAAYFCASSPDRGNQPQHFGDGTRLSIL.

The rearrangement links TRBV10-1 to TRBJ1-5; TRBD1 agrees at 7 bases. Germline-derived CDR1 and CDR2 are WNHNN and SYGVQD (reference sequence). V shed 6 bases and J 5 bases; nucleotides not matched to a gene: 16. This CDR3 has 17 residues. The CDR3 DNA reads TGCGCCAGCAGGGCCCGGCCCCCACACAGGGGAGATCAGCCCCAGCATTTT. Amino acids: CASRARPPHRGDQPQHF.

This clone was recorded only once. This chain links TRBV5-4 with TRBJ1-4; 9 nucleotides agree with TRBD1. The CDR3 has 14 residues. The V segment lost 3 bases and the J segment 7 bases; nucleotides outside the gene matches: 4. The germline CDR1 and CDR2 sequences are SGHNT and YYREEE (reference sequence). The CDR3 loop reads CASSSDRGGEKLFF. DNA for the CDR3: TGTGCCAGCAGCTCCGACAGGGGGGGTGAAAAACTGTTTTTT.

V gene TRBV5-1 combines with J gene TRBJ1-2; D gene ambiguous. The CDR3 runs to 15 residues. V was trimmed by 6 bases and J by 1 base, leaving 16 bases between them. Germline values: CDR1 SGHRS, CDR2 YFSETQ. CDR3 sequence (DNA): TGCGCCAGCACCATAACCGTGGCGGGTAACTATGGCTACACCTTC. It specifies CASTITVAGNYGYTF.

This chain links TRBV30 with TRBJ2-5, with a tentative D call TRBD1 (5 bases). Germline assignment: CDR1 GTSNPN and CDR2 SVGIG (reference sequence). V was trimmed by 0 bases and J by 3 bases, leaving 11 bases between them. This CDR3 spans 14 amino acids. The CDR3 spells CAWSVTGQKETQYF. The CDR3 DNA is TGTGCCTGGAGTGTAACCGGACAAAAAGAGACCCAGTACTTC.

This CDR3 is CASSSLDRGAKTEAFF. CDR3 in DNA: TGTGCCAGCAGCTCACTCGACAGGGGGGCTAAGACTGAAGCTTTCTTT. The chain employs TRBV7-6 and TRBJ1-1; 9 bases match TRBD1. Germline assignment: CDR1 SGHVS and CDR2 FNYEAQ. V lost 4 bases, J lost 5 bases, and 11 bases stayed unmatched. CDR3 length equals 16 residues.

The rearrangement uses TRBV4-1 and TRBJ1-3, with D possibly being TRBD1 (5 bases). This CDR3 is 16 amino acids long. The V gene's germline CDR1 is MGHRA and CDR2 YSYEKL. The ends were cut back, 1 base at V and 2 bases at J, with 12 bases in the middle. For the CDR3, the DNA is TGCGCCAGCAGCCAAGGATTAACAGGCGCTGGAAACACCATATATTTT. It specifies CASSQGLTGAGNTIYF.

The chain joins TRBV28 to TRBJ2-7, with 10 bases that match TRBD2. The CDR3 sequence is 14 residues long. Germline V gene lookup returns CDR1 MDHEN and CDR2 SYDVKM. V lost 3 bases, J lost 9 bases, and 8 bases stayed unmatched. CDR3 sequence: CASSFPAGGPRQYF. For the CDR3, the DNA is TGTGCCAGCAGTTTCCCAGCGGGAGGGCCACGGCAGTACTTC.

The rearrangement links TRBV5-6 to TRBJ2-7; TRBD1 aligns across 8 bases. V lost 0 bases, J lost 5 bases, and 7 bases stayed unmatched. Looked up from germline, CDR1 is SGHDT and CDR2 is YYEEEE. This CDR3 is built from 15 residues. DNA of the CDR3: TGTGCCAGCAGCTTGGACGGCGACAGGGGTCACGAGCAGTACTTC. It specifies CASSLDGDRGHEQYF.

The J gene is TRBJ2-3, the V gene TRBV13, with 8 bases identical to TRBD2. The germline gives CDR1 PRHDT, CDR2 FYEKMQ (reference sequence). The trim removed 6 bases at V and 5 bases at J, leaving 10 bases unmatched. CDR3 length equals 15 residues. For the CDR3, the DNA is TGTGCCAGCAGTCCACCGGGGGGGCGGGTAGATACGCAGTATTTT. Amino acids: CASSPPGGRVDTQYF. The full variable domain, with the rest looked up from reference TRBV13 and TRBJ2-3, is AAGVIQSPRHLIKEKRETATLKCYPIPRHDTVYWYQQGPGQDPQFLISFYEKMQSDKGSIPDRFSAQQFSDYHSELNMSSLELGDSALYFCASSPPGGRVDTQYFGPGTRLTVL.

The rearrangement joins TRBV6-6 to TRBJ2-7, with 8 nucleotides matching TRBD1. The CDR3 extends over 13 amino acids. V shed 7 bases and J 6 bases; nucleotides not matched to a gene: 8. Per the germline V gene, CDR1 is MNHNY and CDR2 is SVGAGI (reference sequence). DNA for the CDR3: TGTGCCAGCACCCTGGACAGGGCGGGCGAGCAGTACTTC. Protein sequence: CASTLDRAGEQYF.

The rearrangement uses TRBV19 and TRBJ2-3; 7 bases fit TRBD1. Per the germline V gene, CDR1 is LNHDA and CDR2 is SQIVND (reference sequence). The CDR3 sequence is 15 residues long. V was clipped by 6 bases and J by 3 bases; unmatched bases: 9. The CDR3 protein is CASSELQGKTDTQYF. The CDR3 nucleotides are TGTGCCAGTAGCGAATTACAGGGGAAAACAGATACGCAGTATTTT.

The chain combines TRBV5-6 with TRBJ2-7; 8 bases line up with TRBD2. CDR3 length equals 15 residues. Germline V gives CDR1 SGHDT, CDR2 YYEEEE. With V trimmed by 4 bases and J by 0 bases, 6 bases remained unmatched. CDR3 nucleotides: TGTGCCAGCAGCCTTCCGGGGGGGAGCTCCTACGAGCAGTACTTC. Residues: CASSLPGGSSYEQYF.